A selection of T cell receptor beta chains follows, all from one sample in a study of tumor-infiltrating lymphocytes in glioblastoma multiforme. TCRdb reanalysed the multiplex PCR reads using MiXCR and keeps one entry per CDR3 protein. The sample includes about 32,000 distinct CDR3 sequences, around 55% of them seen just once. Sequencing was done on a sample of brain tumor tissue. The origin of the receptors is a male donor with glioblastoma. The CDR3 runs from the conserved cysteine through the conserved F or W. A D gene is named only where the DNA matches it firmly. Only some rows state a clone size, as once, few, many or a class for expanded clones.

d_gene	j_gene	abundance	v_gene	CDR3nt	CDR3aa
TRBD2	TRBJ2-1	many	TRBV7-9	TGTGCCAGCAGCCTACCGGGACTAGCGGAGGTCTACAATGAGCAGTTCTTC	CASSLPGLAEVYNEQFF
.	TRBJ2-5	.	TRBV6-5	TGTGCCAGCAATTACTCATCAGGGAGTGAGACCCAGTACTTC	CASNYSSGSETQYF
.	TRBJ1-2	.	TRBV6-5	TGTGCCAGCAGTTACTCGAATGGGAATGGCTACACCTTC	CASSYSNGNGYTF
.	TRBJ2-5	many	TRBV5-4	TGTGCCAGCAGCCCAGACTTGGAGGAGACCCAGTACTTC	CASSPDLEETQYF
.	TRBJ1-2	.	TRBV7-9	TGTGCCAGGAACTTAGAAGGGCCCTATGGCTACACCTTC	CARNLEGPYGYTF
TRBD1	TRBJ2-7	.	TRBV5-5	TGTGCCAGCAGCGGGGCAGGGGGCTCCTACGAGCAGTACTTC	CASSGAGGSYEQYF
.	TRBJ1-1	.	TRBV6-6	TGTGTTAGCAGTTATGGCGGGAGCACTGAAGCTTTCTTT	CVSSYGGSTEAFF
.	TRBJ2-5	once	TRBV5-6	TGTGCCAGCTGGGAGACCCAGTACTTC	CASWETQYF
TRBD2	TRBJ2-1	.	TRBV12-3/TRBV12-4	TGTGCCAGCAACCTCCTTACGGACCTAGAGCGGGGCATCAATCAGCAGTTCTTC	CASNLLTDLERGINQQFF
.	TRBJ2-7	.	TRBV20-1	TGCAGTGCTAGTCCTAGGATGGCCGAGCAGTACTTC	CSASPRMAEQYF
.	TRBJ2-1	few	TRBV20-1	TGCAGTGTGAATCAATACAGTGAACAGTTCTTC	CSVNQYSEQFF
.	TRBJ1-1	.	TRBV28	TGTGCCAGCAGTTTAGCGTGTGTCACTGAAGCTTTCTTT	CASSLACVTEAFF
.	TRBJ2-7	.	TRBV6-1	TGTGCCAGGAGCACAGGGTACGAGCAATACTTC	CARSTGYEQYF
.	TRBJ2-3	.	TRBV10-3	TGTGCCATCAGTGACGGGTGGGGAAGGTCCACAGATACGCAGTATTTT	CAISDGWGRSTDTQYF
TRBD1	TRBJ2-7	many	TRBV6-5	TGTGCCAGCAGCCACAGGGGGCCCCACGAGCAGTACTTC	CASSHRGPHEQYF
.	TRBJ1-4	many	TRBV5-4	TGTGCCAGCAGCAGCACAACTAATGAAAAACTGTTTTTT	CASSSTTNEKLFF
TRBD2	TRBJ2-1	.	TRBV28	TGTGCCAGCAGTTTAGATCACGCAGCGGGAGGGAACAATGAGCAATTCTTC	CASSLDHAAGGNNEQFF
.	TRBJ2-6	many	TRBV30	TGTGCCTGGAGTGTAACAACAGATGGGGCCAACGTCCTGACTTTC	CAWSVTTDGANVLTF
.	TRBJ1-2	many	TRBV27	TGTGCCAGCAGTCCCGCCCCAGGGAACTATGGCTACACCTTC	CASSPAPGNYGYTF
TRBD2	TRBJ2-1	many	TRBV4-1	TGCGCCAGCAGACCAAGCGGGGGGGGGCACAATGAGCAGTTCTTC	CASRPSGGGHNEQFF
.	TRBJ1-1	.	TRBV4-1	TGCGCCAGCAGCAGAGAGGAGAAAGGGCGAGCTTTCTTT	CASSREEKGRAFF
TRBD2	TRBJ2-3	.	TRBV11-1	TGTGCCAGCAGTCATGGGGGACTAGCGGAGGCGAAGTGCACAGATACGCAGTATTTT	CASSHGGLAEAKCTDTQYF
TRBD1	TRBJ1-3	.	TRBV29-1	TGCCGCGTTGGAGTCGACAGGGATGGAAACACCGTATATTTT	CRVGVDRDGNTVYF
.	TRBJ1-1	.	TRBV19	TGTGCCAGTAGTACACAGGTGAACACTGAAGCTTTCTTT	CASSTQVNTEAFF
TRBD1	TRBJ2-7	many	TRBV5-4	TGTGCCAGCAGCACGGGGACAGGGAGCGCCTACGAGCAGTACTTC	CASSTGTGSAYEQYF
TRBD2	TRBJ2-3	.	TRBV29-1	TGCAGCGCCACGGGACTAGTGGGAGTCGTAGATACGCACTATTTT	CSATGLVGVVDTHYF
TRBD2	TRBJ2-5	.	TRBV20-1	TGCAGTGCTAGAGACAAAATAGCGGGAGGACAAGAGACCCAGTACTTC	CSARDKIAGGQETQYF
TRBD2	TRBJ2-2	.	TRBV20-1	TGCAGTGCTGGAGATTCGGCTAGCGGGAGTGGGGAGCTGATTTTT	CSAGDSASGSGELIF
.	TRBJ2-7	.	TRBV10-3	TGTGTCATCAGTGAGAGGATTGGGGGTTACGAGCAGTACTTC	CVISERIGGYEQYF